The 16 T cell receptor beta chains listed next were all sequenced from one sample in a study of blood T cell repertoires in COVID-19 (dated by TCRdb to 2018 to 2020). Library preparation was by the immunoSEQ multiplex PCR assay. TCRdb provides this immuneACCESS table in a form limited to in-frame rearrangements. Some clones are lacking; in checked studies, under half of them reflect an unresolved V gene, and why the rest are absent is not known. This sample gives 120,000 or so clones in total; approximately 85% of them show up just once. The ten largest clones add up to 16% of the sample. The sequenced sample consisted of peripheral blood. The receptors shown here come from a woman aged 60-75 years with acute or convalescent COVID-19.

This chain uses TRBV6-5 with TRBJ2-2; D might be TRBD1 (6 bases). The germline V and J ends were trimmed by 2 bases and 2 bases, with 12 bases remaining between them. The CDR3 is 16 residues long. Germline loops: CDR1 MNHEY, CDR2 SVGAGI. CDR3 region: CASSYMSGTNTGELFF. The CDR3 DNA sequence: TGTGCCAGCAGTTACATGTCAGGGACAAACACCGGGGAGCTGTTTTTT.

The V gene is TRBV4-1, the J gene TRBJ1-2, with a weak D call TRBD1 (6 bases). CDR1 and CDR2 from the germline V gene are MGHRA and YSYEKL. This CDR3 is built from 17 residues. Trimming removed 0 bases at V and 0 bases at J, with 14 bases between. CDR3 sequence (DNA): TGCGCCAGCAGCCAAGATCTGGTGCAGGGGCCTAACTATGGCTACACCTTC. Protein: CASSQDLVQGPNYGYTF.

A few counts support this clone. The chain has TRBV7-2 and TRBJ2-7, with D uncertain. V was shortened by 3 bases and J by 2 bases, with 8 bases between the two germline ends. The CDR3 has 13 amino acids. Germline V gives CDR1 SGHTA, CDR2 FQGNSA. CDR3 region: CASSFTATYEQYF. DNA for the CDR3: TGTGCCAGCAGCTTTACAGCCACCTACGAGCAGTACTTC.

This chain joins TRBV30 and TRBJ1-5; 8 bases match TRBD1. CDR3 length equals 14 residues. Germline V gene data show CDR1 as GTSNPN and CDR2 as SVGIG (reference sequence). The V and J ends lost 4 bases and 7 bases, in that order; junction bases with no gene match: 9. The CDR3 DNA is TGTGCCTGGAATCGGCAGGGGGCTTGGCAGCCCCAGCATTTT. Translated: CAWNRQGAWQPQHF.

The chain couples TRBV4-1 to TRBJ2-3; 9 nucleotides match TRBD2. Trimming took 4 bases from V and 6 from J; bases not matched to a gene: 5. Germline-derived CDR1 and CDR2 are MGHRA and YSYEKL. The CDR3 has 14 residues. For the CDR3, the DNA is TGCGCCAGCAGCCGAGCGGGGGGCCGGGATACGCAGTATTTT. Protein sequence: CASSRAGGRDTQYF.

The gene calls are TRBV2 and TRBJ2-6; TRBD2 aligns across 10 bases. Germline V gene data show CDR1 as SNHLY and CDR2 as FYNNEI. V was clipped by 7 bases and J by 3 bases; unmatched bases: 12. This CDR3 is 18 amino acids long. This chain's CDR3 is CASTTRTSGLVGANVLTF. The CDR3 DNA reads TGTGCCAGCACGACCCGGACTAGCGGTCTAGTTGGGGCCAACGTCCTGACTTTC.

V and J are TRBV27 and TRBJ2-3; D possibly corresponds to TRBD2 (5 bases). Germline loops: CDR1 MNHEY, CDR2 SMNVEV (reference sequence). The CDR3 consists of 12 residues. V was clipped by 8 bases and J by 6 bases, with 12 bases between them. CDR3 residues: CASSFTGDTQYF. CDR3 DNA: TGTGCCAGCTCCTTCACGGGGGATACGCAGTATTTT.

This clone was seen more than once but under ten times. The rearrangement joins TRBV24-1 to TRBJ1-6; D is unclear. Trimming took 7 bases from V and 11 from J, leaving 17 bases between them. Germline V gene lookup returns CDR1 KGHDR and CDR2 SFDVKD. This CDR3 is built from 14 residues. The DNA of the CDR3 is TGTGCCACCAGCGAGGGTCCGGCTAAGGCACCCCTCCACTTT. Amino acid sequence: CATSEGPAKAPLHF.

CDR3 in amino acids: CASSRHRGDYTGELFF. Here the CDR3 DNA reads TGTGCCAGCAGCCGCCACAGGGGCGATTACACCGGGGAGCTGTTTTTT. The chain recombines TRBV4-2 with TRBJ2-2; 7 nucleotides line up with TRBD1. The CDR3 is 16 amino acids. Germline CDR1 LGHNA, CDR2 YNFKEQ. Trimming at V came to 4 bases and at J to 3 bases, leaving 8 bases not matched to a gene.

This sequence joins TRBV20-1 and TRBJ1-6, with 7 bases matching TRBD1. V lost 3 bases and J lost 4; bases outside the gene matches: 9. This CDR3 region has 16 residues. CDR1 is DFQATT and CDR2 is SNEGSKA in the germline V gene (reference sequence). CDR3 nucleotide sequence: TGCAGTGCTAGTAAGGTCAAGGGACAGTATAATTCACCCCTCCACTTT. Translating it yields CSASKVKGQYNSPLHF.

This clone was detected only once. Here the CDR3 reads CASSFPGTPGSTDTQYF. The CDR3 DNA is TGTGCCAGCAGCTTCCCGGGGACACCAGGAAGCACAGATACGCAGTATTTT. The V gene is TRBV11-3, the J gene TRBJ2-3; D perhaps matches TRBD1 (6 bases). The germline gives CDR1 SGHNT, CDR2 YENEEA. The CDR3 spans 17 residues. The ends were cut back, 3 bases at V and 0 bases at J, with 16 bases in the middle.

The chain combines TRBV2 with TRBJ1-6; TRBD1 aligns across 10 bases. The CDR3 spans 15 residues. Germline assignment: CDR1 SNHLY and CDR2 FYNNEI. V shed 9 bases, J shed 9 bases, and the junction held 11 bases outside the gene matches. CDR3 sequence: CASRHRDRGISPLHF. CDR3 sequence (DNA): TGTGCCAGTCGCCATAGGGACAGGGGAATTTCACCCCTCCACTTT.

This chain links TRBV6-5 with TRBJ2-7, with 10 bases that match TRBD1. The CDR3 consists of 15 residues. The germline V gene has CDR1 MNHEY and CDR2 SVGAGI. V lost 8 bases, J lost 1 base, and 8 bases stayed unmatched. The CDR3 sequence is CASGALGQGSYEQYF. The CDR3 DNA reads TGTGCCAGCGGGGCCCTGGGACAGGGGTCCTACGAGCAGTACTTC.

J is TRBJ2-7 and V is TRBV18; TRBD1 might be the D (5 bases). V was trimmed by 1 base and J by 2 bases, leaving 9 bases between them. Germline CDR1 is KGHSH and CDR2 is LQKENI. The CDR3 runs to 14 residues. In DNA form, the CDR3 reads TGTGCCAGCTCACCACTACAGGACACCTACGAGCAGTACTTC. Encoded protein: CASSPLQDTYEQYF. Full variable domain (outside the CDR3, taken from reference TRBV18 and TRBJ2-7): NAGVMQNPRHLVRRRGQEARLRCSPMKGHSHVYWYRQLPEEGLKFMVYLQKENIIDESGMPKERFSAEFPKEGPSILRIQQVVRGDSAAYFCASSPLQDTYEQYFGPGTRLTVT.

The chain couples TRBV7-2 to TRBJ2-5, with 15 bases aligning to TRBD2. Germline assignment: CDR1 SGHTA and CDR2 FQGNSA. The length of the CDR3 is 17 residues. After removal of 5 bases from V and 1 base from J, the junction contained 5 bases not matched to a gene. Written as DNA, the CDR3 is TGTGCCAGCAGCACAGGACTAGCGGGGGGGCTCCAAGAGACCCAGTACTTC. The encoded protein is CASSTGLAGGLQETQYF.

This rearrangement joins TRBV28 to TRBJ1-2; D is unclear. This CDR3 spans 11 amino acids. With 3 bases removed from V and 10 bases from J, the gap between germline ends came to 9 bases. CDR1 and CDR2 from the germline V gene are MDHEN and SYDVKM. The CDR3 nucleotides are TGTGCCAGCAGTTTCGGCAGGTCCTACACCTTC. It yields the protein CASSFGRSYTF.